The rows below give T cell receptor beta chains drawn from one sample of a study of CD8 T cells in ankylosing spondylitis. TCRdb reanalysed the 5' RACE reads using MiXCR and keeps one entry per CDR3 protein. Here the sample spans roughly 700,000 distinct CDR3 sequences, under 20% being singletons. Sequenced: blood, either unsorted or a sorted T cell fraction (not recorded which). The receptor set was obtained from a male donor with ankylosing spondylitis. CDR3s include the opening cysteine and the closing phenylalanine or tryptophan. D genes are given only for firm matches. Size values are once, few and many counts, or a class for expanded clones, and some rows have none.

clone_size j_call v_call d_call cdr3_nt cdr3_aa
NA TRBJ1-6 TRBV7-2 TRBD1 TGTGCCAGCAGCTTATGGGGGACAGGGGATTCACCCCTCCACTTT CASSLWGTGDSPLHF
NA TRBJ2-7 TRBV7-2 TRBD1 TGTGCCAGCAGCTTAGCGGTACAGGGGTGGGCTGGGGGTTACGAGCAGTACTTC CASSLAVQGWAGGYEQYF
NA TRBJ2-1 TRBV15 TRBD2 TGTGCCACCAGCGCTAGCGGGAGAAGAGATAGTAATGAGCAGTTCTTC CATSASGRRDSNEQFF
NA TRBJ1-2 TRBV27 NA TGTGCCAGCAGTCCAGGCGCGGGGTTGTCGAACTATGGCTACACCTTC CASSPGAGLSNYGYTF
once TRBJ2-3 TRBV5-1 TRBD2 TGCGCCAGCAGCCGCCTTGGGGGGGGGACAGATACGCAGTATTTT CASSRLGGGTDTQYF
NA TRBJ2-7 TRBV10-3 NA TGTGCCATCAGTGAATGGGACGCCCGCGAGCAGTACTTC CAISEWDAREQYF
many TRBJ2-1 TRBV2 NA TGTGCCAGCAGTGCGACTAGGAATGAGCAGTTCTTC CASSATRNEQFF
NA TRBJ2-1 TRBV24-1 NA TGTGCCACCAGTGACCGTAGCGGAACCCGGGACAATGAGCAGTTCTTC CATSDRSGTRDNEQFF
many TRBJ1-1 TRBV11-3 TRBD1 TGTGCCAGCAGCTCCCAGGGGGCTGACACTGAAGCTTTCTTT CASSSQGADTEAFF
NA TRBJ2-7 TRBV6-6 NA TGTGCCAGCACAGATTTCTACGAGCAGTACTTC CASTDFYEQYF
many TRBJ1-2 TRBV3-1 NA TGTGCCAGCAGCCAAGAATTTTCGTATGGCTACACCTTC CASSQEFSYGYTF
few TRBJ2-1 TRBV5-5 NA TGTGCCAGCAGCTTGGGGTGGGCGGAGGGGGAGCAGTTCTTC CASSLGWAEGEQFF
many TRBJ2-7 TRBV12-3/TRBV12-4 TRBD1 TGTGCCAGCAGTTCAAACCGGGACAGCGAGTACTTC CASSSNRDSEYF
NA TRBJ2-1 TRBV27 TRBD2 TGTGCCAGCAGTTTAAGCTTCGGAGATAGCGGGGCCAGAATCTACAATGAGCAGTTCTTC CASSLSFGDSGARIYNEQFF
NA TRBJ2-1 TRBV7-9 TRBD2 TGTGCCAGCAGCCCCCAGACTAGCGGGAGAGCTGGTGAGCAGTTCTTC CASSPQTSGRAGEQFF
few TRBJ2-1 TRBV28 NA TGTGCCAGCAGTCTAAACTATAGGCGTCGATACAATGAGCAGTTCTTC CASSLNYRRRYNEQFF
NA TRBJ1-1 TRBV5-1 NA TGCGCCAGCAGCCGAACAGAACAGGGCGACCGGAACACTGAAGCTTTCTTT CASSRTEQGDRNTEAFF
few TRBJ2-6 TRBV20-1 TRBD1 TGCAGTGCTAGATCACAGGGGAGCGCTGGGGCCAACGTCCTGACTTTC CSARSQGSAGANVLTF
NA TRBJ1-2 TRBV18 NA TGTGCCAGCTCACCTGGACTTTCAGGGAGGAGGTACTATGGCTACACCTTC CASSPGLSGRRYYGYTF
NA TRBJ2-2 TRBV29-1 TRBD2 TGCAGCGTTCCGCTAGCGGGAGTGACCGGGGAGCTGTTTTTT CSVPLAGVTGELFF